Following are 20 T cell receptor beta chains from one sample sequenced in a study of shared T cell receptors in the human thymus. Only in-frame clones appear in the TCRdb table, and some are missing; sequencing was by immunoSEQ multiplex PCR. The sample includes hundreds of thousands of clones, approximately 90% of them seen just once. This sample was shared with a second study, whose subject was human thymus T cells.

Sample: thymocytes. These receptors all come from a boy in the first two years of life with a congenital heart defect.

As to this clone: Other DNA sequences of this sample code for an identical CDR3. The chain uses TRBV18 and TRBJ2-7; 9 nucleotides align to TRBD1. V lost 6 bases to trimming and J lost 3 bases; unmatched junction nucleotides: 6. Germline assignment: CDR1 KGHSH and CDR2 LQKENI. The CDR3 is 14 residues long. CDR3 in amino acids: CASSPRDRDYEQYF. The CDR3 bases are TGTGCCAGCTCCCCCCGGGACAGGGACTACGAGCAGTACTTC.

V is TRBV7-9 and J is TRBJ1-3; 12 bases agree with TRBD1. With V trimmed by 5 bases and J by 3 bases, 11 bases remained unmatched. This CDR3 region has 18 residues. In germline, CDR1 is SEHNR, CDR2 FQNEAQ (reference sequence). CDR3 nucleotide sequence: TGTGCCAGCAGCCAAATCCCGGGACAGGGGGCGATTGGAAACACCATATATTTT. It yields the protein CASSQIPGQGAIGNTIYF.

The chain links TRBV6-5 to TRBJ2-3, with TRBD2 matching over 9 bases. V dropped 6 bases and J dropped 2; count of bases not matched to a gene: 6. CDR3 length equals 15 residues. Germline V gene sequence: CDR1 MNHEY, CDR2 SVGAGI. CDR3 nucleotide sequence: TGTGCCAGCAGCTCGACTAGCGGCTTCACAGATACGCAGTATTTT. Residues: CASSSTSGFTDTQYF.

The chain has TRBV4-1 and TRBJ2-5; 12 bases map to TRBD2. CDR3 length: 17 residues. Germline-derived CDR1 and CDR2 are MGHRA and YSYEKL. The ends lost 4 bases at V and 1 base at J; junction bases unmatched: 7. CDR3 DNA sequence: TGCGCCAGCAGCCGACGCCTAGCGGGAGGGCTCCAAGAGACCCAGTACTTC. This encodes CASSRRLAGGLQETQYF.

The chain uses TRBV14 and TRBJ2-7; the match to TRBD2 covers 10 bases. Losses at the gene ends were 4 bases for V and 1 base for J; bases not matched to a gene: 4. Germline loops: CDR1 SGHDN, CDR2 FVKESK. The CDR3 has 15 amino acids. The CDR3 region has the DNA TGTGCCAGCAGCCCCGGGACTAGCGCTTCCTACGAGCAGTACTTC. It codes for CASSPGTSASYEQYF.

This chain joins TRBV14 and TRBJ2-7; no definite D call. With 0 bases removed from V and 3 bases from J, the gap between germline ends came to 9 bases. Per the germline V gene, CDR1 is SGHDN and CDR2 is FVKESK. CDR3 size: 14 residues. The CDR3 loop is CASSQEPGLYEQYF. The CDR3, as DNA: TGTGCCAGCAGCCAAGAACCAGGTCTCTACGAGCAGTACTTC.

The rearrangement uses TRBV6-6 and TRBJ2-7; D is perhaps TRBD1 (5 bases). The CDR3 sequence is 16 residues long. Germline V gene lookup returns CDR1 MNHNY and CDR2 SVGAGI (reference sequence). Trimming took off 0 bases at V and 3 bases at J, with 15 bases between the two ends. CDR3 amino acids: CASSYSNGDSDYEQYF. The CDR3 nucleotides are TGTGCCAGCAGTTACTCGAACGGCGACAGTGACTACGAGCAGTACTTC.

About this clone: Other DNA sequences of this sample code for an identical CDR3. The chain has TRBV3-1 (or the pseudogene TRBV3-2) and TRBJ2-7; D is unclear. Germline values: CDR1 LGHDT, CDR2 YNNKEL (reference sequence). The CDR3 loop spans 9 amino acids. The ends were cut back, 5 bases at V and 9 bases at J, with 5 bases in the middle. In DNA form, the CDR3 reads TGTGCCAGCAGCACCGGGCAGTACTTC. Protein sequence: CASSTGQYF.

The gene calls are TRBV11-3 and TRBJ2-1, with 7 positions matching TRBD2. CDR3 size: 16 residues. Germline CDR1 reads SGHNT; CDR2 reads YENEEA. The junction had 7 bases not matched to a gene; V was cut back by 2 bases and J by 3 bases. CDR3: CASSLRPSGDYNEQFF. CDR3 coding DNA: TGTGCCAGCAGCTTACGACCCAGCGGGGACTACAATGAGCAGTTCTTC.

The chain links TRBV13 to TRBJ2-5; 12 bases align to TRBD1. J lost 5 bases, V lost 2 bases, and 9 bases had no gene match. The CDR3 runs 17 residues. Germline assignment: CDR1 PRHDT and CDR2 FYEKMQ (reference sequence). The CDR3 DNA sequence: TGTGCCAGCAGCTTAAAACCGGGACAGGGGGCGTTGGAGACCCAGTACTTC. Protein product: CASSLKPGQGALETQYF.

The chain couples TRBV29-1 to TRBJ2-1; 13 bases map to TRBD2. The length of the CDR3 is 13 residues. The trim removed 7 bases at V and 6 bases at J, leaving 3 bases unmatched. CDR1 and CDR2 (germline): SQVTM, ANQGSEA. The DNA for the CDR3 is TGCAGCGGCACTAGCGGGAGGGCCAATGAGCAGTTCTTC. Protein product: CSGTSGRANEQFF.

The chain recombines TRBV19 with TRBJ2-7; 7 bases match TRBD2. CDR1 is LNHDA, CDR2 SQIVND, per germline (reference sequence). This CDR3 region has 17 residues. Germline trimming cut 5 bases from V and 0 bases from J; bases unmatched to any gene: 13. The CDR3 protein is CASSPDLTSASSYEQYF. CDR3 nucleotide sequence: TGTGCCAGTAGTCCTGACCTTACTAGCGCCAGCTCCTACGAGCAGTACTTC.

This clone was detected once. This chain links TRBV15 with TRBJ2-6, with 10 nucleotides matching TRBD1. The CDR3 has 16 residues. With 5 bases clipped from V and 5 bases from J, the junction kept 6 bases outside the gene matches. The V gene's germline CDR1 is LNHNV and CDR2 YYDKDF (reference sequence). The CDR3 sequence: CATSRDRGGRANVLTF. As DNA, the CDR3 is TGTGCCACCAGCCGGGACAGGGGAGGGCGGGCCAACGTCCTGACTTTC.

As DNA, the CDR3 is TGTGCCAGCAGCCCCCCCCAGCGGCACTATGGCTACACCTTC. Encoded protein: CASSPPQRHYGYTF. The chain employs TRBV7-9 and TRBJ1-2, with unresolved D. The CDR3 is 14 amino acids. Germline values: CDR1 SEHNR, CDR2 FQNEAQ (reference sequence). V shed 5 bases and J shed 3 bases, with 13 bases lying between them.

The genes are TRBV2 and TRBJ2-7; 10 bases map to TRBD1. The CDR3 loop spans 15 amino acids. V was pared by 6 bases and J by 2 bases, with 7 bases of the junction left unmatched. Germline values: CDR1 SNHLY, CDR2 FYNNEI. In DNA, the CDR3 is TGTGCCAGCAGCGCAACCGGACAGGGGGCCTACGAGCAGTACTTC. As protein: CASSATGQGAYEQYF.

This clone was counted between two and nine times. The V gene is TRBV29-1, the J gene TRBJ2-3; tentatively, D is TRBD1 (5 bases). The V end was cut by 1 base, the J end by 0 bases, with 14 bases between. CDR3 length: 16 amino acids. Germline V lookup: CDR1 SQVTM, CDR2 ANQGSEA. DNA of the CDR3: TGCAGCGTTGAAGGCGACAAGGGGAAGAGCACAGATACGCAGTATTTT. Translation: CSVEGDKGKSTDTQYF.

The genes are TRBV18 and TRBJ2-5, with a tentative D call TRBD2 (5 bases). Germline V gene lookup returns CDR1 KGHSH and CDR2 LQKENI. CDR3 length: 13 amino acids. Trimming took off 5 bases at V and 5 bases at J, with 12 bases between the two ends. CDR3: CASSVGARETQYF. The CDR3 bases are TGTGCCAGCTCAGTGGGAGCTCGGGAGACCCAGTACTTC.

V usage is TRBV14 and J usage is TRBJ1-6; 8 bases are shared with TRBD1. The CDR3 has 15 residues. Germline values: CDR1 SGHDN, CDR2 FVKESK. J gave up 10 bases and V 2 bases, and 7 bases lay outside the gene matches. The CDR3 loop reads CASSQRTRQGSPLHF. The CDR3, as DNA: TGTGCCAGCAGCCAAAGGACGAGACAGGGGTCACCCCTCCACTTT.

The chain combines TRBV7-2 with TRBJ1-2; no reliable D call. Germline-derived CDR1 and CDR2 are SGHTA and FQGNSA. The V end lost 1 base, the J end lost 4 bases, and 13 bases lay between the germline ends. The CDR3 covers 15 residues. This chain's CDR3 is CASSLEGGVGYGYTF. As DNA, the CDR3 is TGTGCCAGCAGCTTAGAAGGCGGGGTGGGCTATGGCTACACCTTC. The whole variable domain, filled in from reference TRBV7-2 and TRBJ1-2, reads GAGVSQSPSNKVTEKGKDVELRCDPISGHTALYWYRQSLGQGLEFLIYFQGNSAPDKSGLPSDRFSAERTGGSVSTLTIQRTQQEDSAVYLCASSLEGGVGYGYTFGSGTRLTVV.

The J gene is TRBJ2-1, the V gene TRBV5-4; possible D gene TRBD2, 5 bases. Per the germline V gene, CDR1 is SGHNT and CDR2 is YYREEE (reference sequence). Between the trimmed V and J ends, which lost 0 bases and 7 bases, there was a span of 17 bases. This CDR3 has 16 residues. CDR3 coding DNA: TGTGCCAGCAGCTTGGGTGGGAGAGGCCTTGGGAATGAGCAGTTCTTC. It specifies CASSLGGRGLGNEQFF. Full variable domain (outside the CDR3, taken from reference TRBV5-4 and TRBJ2-1): ETGVTQSPTHLIKTRGQQVTLRCSSQSGHNTVSWYQQALGQGPQFIFQYYREEENGRGNFPPRFSGLQFPNYSSELNVNALELDDSALYLCASSLGGRGLGNEQFFGPGTRLTVL.